Listed below are T cell receptor beta chains from one sample, sequenced in a study of cytomegalovirus exposure and HLA in healthy donors. TCRdb's copy holds only in-frame clones and misses some; the assay was immunoSEQ multiplex PCR. The repertoire holds about 98,000 clones, roughly 76% seen once, with 0.95% to 1.5% in the top ten. Sequenced sample: PBMCs. The receptors were gathered from a female donor in good health and CMV-seronegative. Both conserved end residues are part of each CDR3. The D gene is left open where the match is weak. Only part of the rows carry a size: once, few, many, or a class if the clone is expanded.

clone_size,v_call,j_call,d_call,cdr3_aa,cdr3_nt
NA,TRBV4-1,TRBJ2-5,TRBD2,CASSQPGGGPHQETQYF,TGCGCCAGCAGCCAACCCGGGGGGGGCCCTCACCAAGAGACCCAGTACTTC
few,TRBV2,TRBJ2-7,NA,CASSEPRLVEQYF,TGTGCCAGCAGTGAACCCCGACTAGTCGAGCAGTACTTC
NA,TRBV20-1,TRBJ2-5,NA,CSASKETQYF,TGCAGTGCTTCCAAAGAGACCCAGTACTTC
few,TRBV5-6,TRBJ2-1,NA,CASSVTRVFDEQFF,TGTGCCAGCAGCGTCACCAGGGTCTTCGATGAGCAGTTCTTC
NA,TRBV4-1,TRBJ1-4,TRBD1,CASSPSGTGSEKLFF,TGCGCCAGCAGCCCGAGCGGGACAGGGTCTGAAAAACTGTTTTTT
NA,TRBV5-1,TRBJ2-3,TRBD2,CASISSGSDTQYF,TGCGCCAGCATTAGCAGCGGGAGTGATACGCAGTATTTT
NA,TRBV5-6,TRBJ1-1,TRBD1,CASRIQGAETEAFF,TGTGCCAGCAGAATTCAGGGGGCAGAAACTGAAGCTTTCTTT
NA,TRBV5-8,TRBJ1-5,TRBD1,CASSLGQGAGQPQHF,TGTGCCAGCAGCTTGGGACAGGGGGCCGGTCAGCCCCAGCATTTT
few,TRBV10-1,TRBJ2-3,TRBD2,CASSESAGGTDTQYF,TGCGCCAGCAGTGAGTCTGCCGGGGGGACAGATACGCAGTATTTT
NA,TRBV7-2,TRBJ2-1,NA,CASSLATAAVNEQFF,TGTGCCAGCAGCTTAGCCACAGCAGCGGTTAATGAGCAGTTCTTC